A single sample gave rise to the 18 T cell receptor beta chains below, sequenced in a study of cytomegalovirus exposure and HLA in healthy donors. Both 60 Vbeta primers and 13 Jbeta primers went into the PCR. Clones were read by immunoSEQ multiplex PCR, and TCRdb kept only the in-frame ones, dropping some. The sample lists about 170,000 clones; 84% were seen once. Sequenced sample: PBMCs. The receptors here all came from a boy under 10 years old in good health and CMV-seronegative.

The J gene is TRBJ2-1, the V gene TRBV25-1; 8 nucleotides match TRBD2. After removal of 3 bases from V and 7 bases from J, the junction contained 17 bases not matched to a gene. CDR1 is MGHDK and CDR2 is SYGVNS in the germline V gene. The CDR3 loop spans 18 amino acids. In DNA form, the CDR3 reads TGTGCCAGCAGTGACGCATACAGGGTTCGGACTAGCATGAATGAGCAGTTCTTC. Translating it yields CASSDAYRVRTSMNEQFF.

The chain couples TRBV19 to TRBJ1-1; D possibly corresponds to TRBD1 (6 bases). Germline CDR1 reads LNHDA; CDR2 reads SQIVND (reference sequence). The CDR3 has 12 amino acids. V lost 7 bases and J lost 1, with 7 bases in between. The CDR3 here is CASKDRNTEAFF. In DNA form, the CDR3 reads TGTGCCAGTAAGGACAGGAACACTGAAGCTTTCTTT.

CDR3 coding DNA: TGTGCCGGGGGACTAGCGGGAGGGCGGTACGAGCAGTACTTC. Translation gives CAGGLAGGRYEQYF. The V and J genes are TRBV6-1 and TRBJ2-7; the match to TRBD2 covers 16 bases. The germline CDR1 and CDR2 sequences are MNHNS and SASEGT. CDR3 length: 14 amino acids. After removal of 11 bases from V and 4 bases from J, the junction contained 5 bases not matched to a gene.

The genes are TRBV4-1 and TRBJ2-3, with TRBD1 matching 7 bases. The CDR3 has 16 residues. Germline V gene lookup returns CDR1 MGHRA and CDR2 YSYEKL. V lost 3 bases and J lost 1; bases outside the gene matches: 7. In nucleotides, the CDR3 is TGCGCCAGCAGCCACGCACAGGGGATGGGCACAGATACGCAGTATTTT. Its translation is CASSHAQGMGTDTQYF.

This clone has just a few counts. The chain employs TRBV6-6 and TRBJ1-4, with unresolved D. There are 15 residues in the CDR3. Trimming removed 6 bases from V and 5 bases from J, with 16 bases in between. Germline V lookup: CDR1 MNHNY, CDR2 SVGAGI (reference sequence). The CDR3 sequence: CASSPYREKNEKLFF. CDR3 nucleotide sequence: TGTGCCAGCAGCCCCTACCGAGAGAAGAATGAAAAACTGTTTTTT.

This rearrangement joins TRBV19 to TRBJ2-1, with 8 bases aligning to TRBD2. Germline V gene lookup returns CDR1 LNHDA and CDR2 SQIVND (reference sequence). The J segment lost 4 bases and the V segment lost 3 bases, leaving 5 bases of the junction unmatched. The CDR3 length is 15 residues. CDR3 DNA: TGTGCCAGTAGTATTAGCGGGAACCCATACAATGAGCAGTTCTTC. It is translated as CASSISGNPYNEQFF.

This clone was counted between two and nine times. The V call is TRBV5-6, the J call TRBJ1-1; no clear D. The CDR3 totals 16 residues. V was trimmed by 3 bases and J by 0 bases, leaving 15 bases between them. CDR1 and CDR2 (germline): SGHDT, YYEEEE. CDR3 sequence: CASSSPLEDLNTEAFF. The CDR3 DNA reads TGTGCCAGCAGCTCTCCCTTGGAGGACTTGAACACTGAAGCTTTCTTT.

The rearrangement links TRBV5-1 to TRBJ1-1, with TRBD1 as a possible D gene (6 bases). The CDR3 extends over 13 amino acids. Germline CDR1 is SGHRS and CDR2 is YFSETQ. The V end was cut by 0 bases, the J end by 7 bases, with 10 bases between. The CDR3 coding sequence is TGCGCCAGCAGCTTGGTCGGGACATATGAAGCTTTCTTT. Amino acid sequence: CASSLVGTYEAFF.

This rearrangement joins TRBV28 to TRBJ1-1; D is possibly TRBD1 (5 bases). The V and J ends lost 6 bases and 2 bases respectively, with 10 bases between them. From germline, CDR1 is MDHEN and CDR2 SYDVKM. CDR3 length equals 13 residues. CDR3 amino acids: CASSSGVNTEAFF. For the CDR3, the DNA is TGTGCCAGCAGCTCGGGGGTTAACACTGAAGCTTTCTTT.

The chain employs TRBV2 and TRBJ1-2, with TRBD1 matching 7 bases. The CDR3 spans 16 residues. CDR1 is SNHLY, CDR2 FYNNEI, per germline. The V segment lost 3 bases and the J segment 0 bases; nucleotides outside the gene matches: 7. The CDR3 region has the DNA TGTGCCAGCAGTGAGGTTGAAACAGGGGCTAACTATGGCTACACCTTC. It specifies CASSEVETGANYGYTF.

The chain carries TRBV25-1 and TRBJ2-5; TRBD1 matches at 8 bases. Germline V gene data show CDR1 as MGHDK and CDR2 as SYGVNS. The CDR3 spans 15 residues. The V gene end was trimmed by 5 bases and the J gene end by 1 base; junction bases not matched to a gene: 6. The CDR3 DNA sequence: TGTGCCAGCAGTACCCAGGGGGCGGGCCAAGAGACCCAGTACTTC. As protein: CASSTQGAGQETQYF.

This rearrangement joins TRBV28 to TRBJ2-7; maybe TRBD2 (7 bases). V lost 3 bases and J 4 bases, leaving 13 bases between the germline ends. The CDR3 is 14 amino acids. Germline loops: CDR1 MDHEN, CDR2 SYDVKM. CDR3 DNA sequence: TGTGCCAGCAGTTTCGCGGGGGCGGGATACGAGCAGTACTTC. It translates to CASSFAGAGYEQYF.

V and J are TRBV7-9 and TRBJ2-5; the match to TRBD1 covers 8 bases. V was pared by 8 bases and J by 2 bases, with 4 bases of the junction left unmatched. There are 13 residues in the CDR3. Germline CDR1 reads SEHNR; CDR2 reads FQNEAQ (reference sequence). The CDR3, as DNA: TGTGCCAGCGGCAGGACAGGGCAAGAGACCCAGTACTTC. It codes for CASGRTGQETQYF.

J is TRBJ1-6 and V is TRBV25-1; 8 bases map to TRBD1. Germline-derived CDR1 and CDR2 are MGHDK and SYGVNS. CDR3 length: 13 residues. The V segment lost 10 bases and the J segment 5 bases; nucleotides outside the gene matches: 4. In DNA, the CDR3 is TGTGCCACCAAGGACAGGGATAATTCACCCCTCCACTTT. This encodes CATKDRDNSPLHF.

The V and J genes are TRBV5-4 and TRBJ1-1, with 9 bases matching TRBD1. The V and J ends lost 5 bases and 0 bases, in that order; junction bases with no gene match: 2. This CDR3 comprises 14 residues. CDR1 is SGHNT, CDR2 YYREEE, per germline (reference sequence). The DNA of the CDR3 is TGTGCCAGCAGTGGACAGGGGCTGAACACTGAAGCTTTCTTT. The encoded protein is CASSGQGLNTEAFF.

The rearrangement joins TRBV7-2 to TRBJ2-7; 10 nucleotides align to TRBD2. Germline assignment: CDR1 SGHTA and CDR2 FQGNSA. The V gene end was trimmed by 2 bases and the J gene end by 4 bases; junction bases not matched to a gene: 5. CDR3 size: 15 residues. CDR3 bases: TGTGCCAGCAGCTTAATGCTAGCGGGAGCTTACGAGCAGTACTTC. Amino acids: CASSLMLAGAYEQYF.

V and J are TRBV5-1 and TRBJ2-7, with 11 bases lining up with TRBD1. V dropped 1 base and J dropped 7; count of bases not matched to a gene: 10. CDR1 is SGHRS and CDR2 is YFSETQ in the germline V gene. The CDR3 is made up of 16 amino acids. The CDR3 sequence is CASSLPGTGGVEEQYF. The CDR3, as DNA: TGCGCCAGCAGCTTGCCCGGGACAGGGGGAGTGGAGGAGCAGTACTTC.

The chain has TRBV6-1 and TRBJ2-1, with D perhaps TRBD1 (6 bases). V dropped 7 bases and J dropped 5 bases, with 15 bases sitting between them. This CDR3 has 14 amino acids. Per the germline V gene, CDR1 is MNHNS and CDR2 is SASEGT. The DNA for the CDR3 is TGTGCCAGCATAATCGGACAGCATAACAATGAGCAGTTCTTC. Protein sequence: CASIIGQHNNEQFF.